This is a list of T cell receptor beta chains from one sample in a study of cytomegalovirus exposure and HLA in healthy donors. The assay was immunoSEQ multiplex PCR, and TCRdb's table has in-frame clones only and misses some. The sample includes 200,000 to 250,000 clones, more than 65% seen only once; the top ten take 0.63%. The sample taken for sequencing was PBMCs. The source is a man aged 18 to 30 in good health and CMV-seronegative. Each CDR3 is given with its conserved first and last residue. The size of a clone is reported for some rows only, either as once, few or many, or as a class for expanded clones.

CDR3 protein: CASSLVGSTDTQYF
J gene: TRBJ2-3
V gene: TRBV5-1
clone size: NA

CDR3 protein: CASSNRDSWSPLHF
J gene: TRBJ1-6
V gene: TRBV25-1
clone size: NA

CDR3 protein: CAWSASGAGEQYF
J gene: TRBJ2-7
V gene: TRBV30
clone size: NA

CDR3 protein: CAGQGVGGELFF
J gene: TRBJ2-2
V gene: TRBV4-1
clone size: few

CDR3 protein: CASSGAGQGKVYYGYTF
J gene: TRBJ1-2
V gene: TRBV2
clone size: NA

CDR3 protein: CASNPAGTSTDTQYF
J gene: TRBJ2-3
V gene: TRBV2
clone size: NA

CDR3 protein: CASSGGTGIFYGYTF
J gene: TRBJ1-2
V gene: TRBV9
clone size: NA

CDR3 protein: CASSFTPNTEAFF
J gene: TRBJ1-1
V gene: TRBV27
clone size: few

CDR3 protein: CASKAEGGLHEQYF
J gene: TRBJ2-7
V gene: TRBV6-5
clone size: NA

CDR3 protein: CASSAIDRSPYEQYF
J gene: TRBJ2-7
V gene: TRBV11-2
clone size: NA

CDR3 protein: CASSHGQTISYEQYF
J gene: TRBJ2-7
V gene: TRBV5-1
clone size: NA

CDR3 protein: CAWGRGRGTEAFF
J gene: TRBJ1-1
V gene: TRBV30
clone size: NA

CDR3 protein: CASSSKGLAGGQYEQYF
J gene: TRBJ2-7
V gene: TRBV11-2
clone size: NA

CDR3 protein: CASSFRLARNNEQFF
J gene: TRBJ2-1
V gene: TRBV5-1
clone size: NA

CDR3 protein: CASSNSGEQFF
J gene: TRBJ2-1
V gene: TRBV5-1
clone size: NA

CDR3 protein: CASSQGAVRGSTDTQYF
J gene: TRBJ2-3
V gene: TRBV4-2
clone size: NA

CDR3 protein: CASSSQGNTEAFF
J gene: TRBJ1-1
V gene: TRBV7-8
clone size: once

CDR3 protein: CASSQDKGAAIGYTF
J gene: TRBJ1-2
V gene: TRBV14
clone size: NA

CDR3 protein: CASSLRSPGQGARGELFF
J gene: TRBJ2-2
V gene: TRBV7-9
clone size: NA

CDR3 protein: CASSYRTRGKGEQFF
J gene: TRBJ2-1
V gene: TRBV6-5
clone size: NA

CDR3 protein: CASSSPAGNQPQHF
J gene: TRBJ1-5
V gene: TRBV28
clone size: NA

CDR3 protein: CATQTGPTGVSYEQYF
J gene: TRBJ2-7
V gene: TRBV10-3
clone size: NA

CDR3 protein: CAISDIREIGTDTQYF
J gene: TRBJ2-3
V gene: TRBV10-3
clone size: NA

CDR3 protein: CATRPGQNYYEQYF
J gene: TRBJ2-7
V gene: TRBV6-1
clone size: NA

CDR3 protein: CAWSVPGETETQYF
J gene: TRBJ2-5
V gene: TRBV30
clone size: NA

CDR3 protein: CASSRGTGDGNTTYF
J gene: TRBJ1-3
V gene: TRBV18
clone size: NA

CDR3 protein: CASSLGSNEQFF
J gene: TRBJ2-1
V gene: TRBV5-4
clone size: NA

CDR3 protein: CASSITGYQPQHF
J gene: TRBJ1-5
V gene: TRBV28
clone size: NA

CDR3 protein: CSASRVDGYTF
J gene: TRBJ1-2
V gene: TRBV20-1
clone size: few

CDR3 protein: CASSLTDSKSPLHF
J gene: TRBJ1-6
V gene: TRBV5-1
clone size: few

CDR3 protein: CASSPPVADTQYF
J gene: TRBJ2-3
V gene: TRBV18
clone size: NA

CDR3 protein: CATQGGVNQPQHF
J gene: TRBJ1-5
V gene: TRBV6-6
clone size: NA

CDR3 protein: CASSVSGGAQYF
J gene: TRBJ2-5
V gene: TRBV9
clone size: NA

CDR3 protein: CASSIPGGLYNEQFF
J gene: TRBJ2-1
V gene: TRBV7-9
clone size: NA

CDR3 protein: CAISGGRDSSGNTIYF
J gene: TRBJ1-3
V gene: TRBV10-3
clone size: NA

CDR3 protein: CASSPLAGEPYEQYF
J gene: TRBJ2-7
V gene: TRBV11-2
clone size: few

CDR3 protein: CATPCVQRGYEQYF
J gene: TRBJ2-7
V gene: TRBV11-3
clone size: NA

CDR3 protein: CASSLAKTGAYNEQFF
J gene: TRBJ2-1
V gene: TRBV5-4
clone size: NA

CDR3 protein: CASSPTGRTEAFF
J gene: TRBJ1-1
V gene: TRBV7-9
clone size: NA

CDR3 protein: CASSPGQGNTGELFF
J gene: TRBJ2-2
V gene: TRBV19
clone size: NA

CDR3 protein: CSVAARGLAGGLPGELFF
J gene: TRBJ2-2
V gene: TRBV29-1
clone size: NA

CDR3 protein: CSVEDLRGWYGYTF
J gene: TRBJ1-2
V gene: TRBV29-1
clone size: NA

CDR3 protein: CASSQVSGRLNEQYF
J gene: TRBJ2-7
V gene: TRBV4-1
clone size: NA

CDR3 protein: CASSYSARDNQPQHF
J gene: TRBJ1-5
V gene: TRBV6-6
clone size: few

CDR3 protein: CATLDRGKDQPQHF
J gene: TRBJ1-5
V gene: TRBV28
clone size: once

CDR3 protein: CASQHGARNTEAFF
J gene: TRBJ1-1
V gene: TRBV28
clone size: NA